The T cell receptor beta chain described here comes from a study of cytomegalovirus exposure and HLA in healthy donors. PCR was performed using 60 Vbeta and 13 Jbeta primers. Here immunoSEQ multiplex PCR was the method, and the copy in TCRdb shows in-frame clones only, minus some. The repertoire holds around 180,000 clones, with about four fifths as singletons. J gave up 1 base and V 3 bases, and 5 bases lay outside the gene matches. This CDR3 contains 16 residues. Germline values: CDR1 KGHSH, CDR2 LQKENI. The chain combines TRBV18 with TRBJ2-3; 9 bases are shared with TRBD2. Material: PBMCs. The sequence came from a man aged 18 to 29 in good health and CMV-seronegative. CDR3 sequence reads: CASSPGGGAGTDTQYF. CDR3 sequence (DNA): TGTGCCAGCTCACCCGGCGGGGGGGCTGGCACAGATACGCAGTATTTT.